These 10 T cell receptor beta chains were all obtained from the same sample, sequenced in a study of cytomegalovirus exposure and HLA in healthy donors. The primer mix had 60 Vbeta and 13 Jbeta primers. Repertoires were generated with immunoSEQ multiplex PCR, while TCRdb's copy carries only in-frame clones and drops some. The sample shows fewer than 150,000 clones, 60% to 80% of them seen only once. Sequenced input: PBMCs. All receptors derive from a woman aged 50 to 65 in good health and CMV-seronegative.

V and J are TRBV4-2 and TRBJ2-3; 7 bases are shared with TRBD2. V lost 4 bases and J lost 3; bases outside the gene matches: 7. Per the germline V gene, CDR1 is LGHNA and CDR2 is YNFKEQ. The CDR3 totals 15 residues. The CDR3 loop reads CASSLRGGATDTQYF. The CDR3 bases are TGTGCCAGCAGCCTAAGGGGAGGGGCAACAGATACGCAGTATTTT.

The chain recombines TRBV25-1 with TRBJ1-5, with 9 bases aligning to TRBD1. Looked up from germline, CDR1 is MGHDK and CDR2 is SYGVNS. The CDR3 length is 13 residues. Unmatched junction bases numbered 2, after V lost 7 bases and J lost 4 bases. CDR3 bases: TGTGCCAGCACCGACAGGGGGAATCAGCCCCAGCATTTT. It codes for CASTDRGNQPQHF.

The chain has TRBV25-1 and TRBJ2-7; 8 positions match TRBD1. The CDR3 totals 15 residues. Germline V gene lookup returns CDR1 MGHDK and CDR2 SYGVNS. The J segment lost 4 bases and the V segment lost 1 base, leaving 6 bases of the junction unmatched. The CDR3 is CASSELRTGKYEQYF. The CDR3 nucleotides are TGTGCCAGCAGTGAATTGCGGACAGGGAAGTACGAGCAGTACTTC.

V gene TRBV19 combines with J gene TRBJ1-1; D is perhaps TRBD1 (6 bases). Per the germline V gene, CDR1 is LNHDA and CDR2 is SQIVND (reference sequence). V was pared by 3 bases and J by 1 base, with 12 bases between. There are 15 residues in the CDR3. The CDR3 DNA is TGTGCCAGTAGTATGAACAGGGCCCCGAACACTGAAGCTTTCTTT. It yields the protein CASSMNRAPNTEAFF.

This clone was counted only a few times. The gene calls are TRBV7-2 and TRBJ2-3, with 9 positions matching TRBD2. With 0 bases clipped from V and 2 bases from J, the junction kept 9 bases outside the gene matches. The length of the CDR3 is 18 residues. Germline CDR1 is SGHTA and CDR2 is FQGNSA. The CDR3 DNA is TGTGCCAGCAGCTTAGCTTCTTCGGCGGGGGGGCACACAGATACGCAGTATTTT. Its protein product is CASSLASSAGGHTDTQYF.

V and J are TRBV27 and TRBJ1-1, with a tentative D call TRBD1 (6 bases). Germline V gene lookup returns CDR1 MNHEY and CDR2 SMNVEV (reference sequence). The CDR3 loop spans 16 amino acids. Trimming took off 1 base at V and 0 bases at J, with 12 bases between the two ends. The CDR3 nucleotides are TGTGCCAGCAGTTTATTAGGGGGAAGGGTGAACACTGAAGCTTTCTTT. Translated: CASSLLGGRVNTEAFF.

This chain links TRBV7-9 with TRBJ2-5, with 10 bases aligning to TRBD1. CDR1 is SEHNR, CDR2 FQNEAQ, per germline (reference sequence). This CDR3 contains 14 residues. Trimming at V came to 4 bases and at J to 5 bases, leaving 4 bases not matched to a gene. In DNA form, the CDR3 reads TGTGCCAGCAGCTGGGACAGGGGATCGGAGACCCAGTACTTC. Protein: CASSWDRGSETQYF.

The chain joins TRBV7-2 to TRBJ2-4; tentatively, D is TRBD1 (6 bases). Looked up from germline, CDR1 is SGHTA and CDR2 is FQGNSA. Between the trimmed V and J ends, which lost 1 base and 9 bases, there was a span of 10 bases. The CDR3 is 13 residues long. CDR3 residues: CASSLGTGRIQYF. The CDR3 DNA sequence: TGTGCCAGCAGCTTAGGAACAGGGCGCATTCAGTACTTC.

CDR3 in amino acids: CASGDSAYYEQYF. CDR3 coding DNA: TGTGCCAGTGGGGACTCAGCGTACTACGAGCAGTACTTC. The chain combines TRBV7-2 with TRBJ2-7; TRBD2 is a possible D gene (6 bases). The germline V gene encodes CDR1 SGHTA and CDR2 FQGNSA. V lost 9 bases and J lost 3, with 15 bases in between. The length of the CDR3 is 13 residues.

Only one count was recorded for this clone. The chain uses TRBV28 and TRBJ2-3; the match to TRBD2 covers 10 bases. Trimming removed 5 bases from V and 6 bases from J; junction bases left unmatched: 11. Germline-derived CDR1 and CDR2 are MDHEN and SYDVKM. CDR3 length: 16 residues. The CDR3 is CASSLSSGGFEDTQYF. CDR3 sequence (DNA): TGTGCCAGCAGTCTCTCTAGCGGGGGTTTTGAGGATACGCAGTATTTT. The full variable domain, rest sourced from reference TRBV28 and TRBJ2-3, is DVKVTQSSRYLVKRTGEKVFLECVQDMDHENMFWYRQDPGLGLRLIYFSYDVKMKEKGDIPEGYSVSREKKERFSLILESASTNQTSMYLCASSLSSGGFEDTQYFGPGTRLTVL.